This entry concerns a single T cell receptor (beta chain). The CDR3 has 16 residues. Germline trimming cut 3 bases from V and 9 bases from J; bases unmatched to any gene: 15. Germline loops: CDR1 DFQATT, CDR2 SNEGSKA (reference sequence). This record comes from a study of blood T cell repertoires in COVID-19. The wider study: Samples taken during acute and convalescent COVID-19 were collected in the United States, Italy and Spain.

In the original analysis: By means of reference gene primer amplification, nucleated cell counts were estimated. Sequencing used immunoSEQ multiplex PCR; TCRdb keeps in-frame clones, though not all of them. V and J calls and clone size are given by that table; D and trimming were obtained from the DNA. This sample yields about 68,000 clones, of which 90% to 95% are seen a single time; 2.6% belongs to the top ten. The sequenced sample consisted of peripheral blood. This TCR was recovered from a man in his fifties with COVID-19, enrolled during active disease. The chain carries TRBV20-1 and TRBJ2-7; 12 bases are shared with TRBD2. CDR3 amino acids: CSASGVASGRDDAQYF. Written as DNA, the CDR3 is TGCAGTGCTAGTGGAGTGGCTAGCGGGAGGGATGACGCGCAGTACTTC.